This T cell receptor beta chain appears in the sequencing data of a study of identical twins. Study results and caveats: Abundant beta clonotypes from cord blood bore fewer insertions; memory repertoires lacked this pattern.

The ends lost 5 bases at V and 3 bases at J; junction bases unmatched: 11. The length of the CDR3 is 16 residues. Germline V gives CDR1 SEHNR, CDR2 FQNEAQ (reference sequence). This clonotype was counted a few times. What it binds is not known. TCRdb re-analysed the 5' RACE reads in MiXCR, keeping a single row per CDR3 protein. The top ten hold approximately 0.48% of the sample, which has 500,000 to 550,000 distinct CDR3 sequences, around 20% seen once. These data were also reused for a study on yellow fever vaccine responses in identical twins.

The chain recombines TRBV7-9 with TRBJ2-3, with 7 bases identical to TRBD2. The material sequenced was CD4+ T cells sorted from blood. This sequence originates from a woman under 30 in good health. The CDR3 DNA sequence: TGTGCCAGCAGCCTAAATAGCGGGCCACCTACAGATACGCAGTATTTT. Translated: CASSLNSGPPTDTQYF.